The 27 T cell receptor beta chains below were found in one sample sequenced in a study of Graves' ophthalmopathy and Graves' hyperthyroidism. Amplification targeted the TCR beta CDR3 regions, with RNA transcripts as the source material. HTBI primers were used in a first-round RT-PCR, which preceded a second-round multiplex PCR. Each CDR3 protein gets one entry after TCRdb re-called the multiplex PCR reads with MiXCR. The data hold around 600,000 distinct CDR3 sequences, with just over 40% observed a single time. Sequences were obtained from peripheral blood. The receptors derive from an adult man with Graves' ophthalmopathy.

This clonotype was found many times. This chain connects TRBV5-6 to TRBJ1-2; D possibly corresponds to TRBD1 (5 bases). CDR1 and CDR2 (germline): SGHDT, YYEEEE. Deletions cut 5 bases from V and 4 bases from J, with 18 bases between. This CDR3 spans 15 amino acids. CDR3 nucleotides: TGTGCCAGCAGGTTAGGCGTCCGGGACGGCTATGGCTACACCTTC. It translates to CASRLGVRDGYGYTF.

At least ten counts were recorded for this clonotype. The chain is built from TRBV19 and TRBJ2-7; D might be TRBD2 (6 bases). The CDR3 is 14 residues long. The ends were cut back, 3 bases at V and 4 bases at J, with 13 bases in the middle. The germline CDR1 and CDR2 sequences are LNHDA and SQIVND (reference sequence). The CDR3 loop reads CASSISGDPYEQYF. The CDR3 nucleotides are TGTGCCAGTAGTATTTCGGGGGACCCTTACGAGCAGTACTTC.

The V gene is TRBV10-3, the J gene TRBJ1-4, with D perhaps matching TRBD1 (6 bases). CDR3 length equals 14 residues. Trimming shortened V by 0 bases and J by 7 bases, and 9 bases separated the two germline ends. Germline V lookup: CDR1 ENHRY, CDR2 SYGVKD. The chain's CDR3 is CAISESGDTEKLFF. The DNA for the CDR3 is TGTGCCATCAGTGAGTCGGGGGACACTGAAAAACTGTTTTTT.

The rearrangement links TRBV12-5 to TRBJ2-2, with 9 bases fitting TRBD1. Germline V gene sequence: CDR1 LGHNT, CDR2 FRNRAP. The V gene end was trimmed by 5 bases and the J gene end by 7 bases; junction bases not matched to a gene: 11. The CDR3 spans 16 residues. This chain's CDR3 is CASGTPGTGSIGELFF. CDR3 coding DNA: TGTGCTAGTGGTACTCCCGGGACAGGGTCGATCGGGGAGCTGTTTTTT.

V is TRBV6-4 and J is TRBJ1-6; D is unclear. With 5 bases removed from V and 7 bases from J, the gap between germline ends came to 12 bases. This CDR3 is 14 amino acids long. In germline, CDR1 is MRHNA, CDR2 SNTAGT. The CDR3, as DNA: TGTGCCAGCAGTTCAGTGGGCTCGAATTCACCCCTCCACTTT. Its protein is CASSSVGSNSPLHF.

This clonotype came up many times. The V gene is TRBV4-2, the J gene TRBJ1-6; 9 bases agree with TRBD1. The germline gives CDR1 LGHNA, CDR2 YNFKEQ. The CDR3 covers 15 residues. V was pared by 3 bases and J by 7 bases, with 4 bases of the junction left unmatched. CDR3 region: CASSQKDRGNSPLHF. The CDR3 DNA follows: TGTGCCAGCAGCCAGAAGGACAGGGGCAATTCACCCCTCCACTTT.

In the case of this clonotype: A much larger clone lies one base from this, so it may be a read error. The CDR3 DNA reads as TGTGCCAGCAGCTCCGCTTCCCTCACCGGGGAGCTGTTTTTT. It encodes CASSSASLTGELFF. The J gene is TRBJ2-2, the V gene TRBV11-2; D call uncertain. The CDR3 totals 14 residues. V was pared by 4 bases and J by 4 bases, with 10 bases between. Germline V gene lookup returns CDR1 SGHAT and CDR2 FQNNGV.

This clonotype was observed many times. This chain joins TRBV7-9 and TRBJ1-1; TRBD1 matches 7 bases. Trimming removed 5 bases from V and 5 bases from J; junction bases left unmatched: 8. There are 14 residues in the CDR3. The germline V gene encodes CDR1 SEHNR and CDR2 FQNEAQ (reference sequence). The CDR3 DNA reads TGTGCCAGCAGCCCCCGACAGGGTGGGACTGAAGCTTTCTTT. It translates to CASSPRQGGTEAFF.

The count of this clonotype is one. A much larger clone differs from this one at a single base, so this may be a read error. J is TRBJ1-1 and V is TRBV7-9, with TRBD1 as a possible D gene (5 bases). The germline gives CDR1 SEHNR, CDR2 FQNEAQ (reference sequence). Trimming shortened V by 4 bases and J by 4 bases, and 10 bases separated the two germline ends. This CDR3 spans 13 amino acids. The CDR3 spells CASSSNQGTEAFF. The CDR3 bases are TGTGCCAGCAGCTCGAACCAGGGCACTGAAGCTTTCTTT.

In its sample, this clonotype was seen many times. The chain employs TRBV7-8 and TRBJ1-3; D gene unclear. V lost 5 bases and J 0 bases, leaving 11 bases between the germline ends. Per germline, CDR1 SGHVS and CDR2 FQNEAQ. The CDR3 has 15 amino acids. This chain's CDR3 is CASSPAGISGNTIYF. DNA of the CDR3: TGTGCCAGCAGCCCCGCAGGAATCTCTGGAAACACCATATATTTT.

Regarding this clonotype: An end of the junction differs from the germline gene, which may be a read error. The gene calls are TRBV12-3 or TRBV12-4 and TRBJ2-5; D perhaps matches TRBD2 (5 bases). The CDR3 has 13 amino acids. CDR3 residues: CASRLEPQGTQYF. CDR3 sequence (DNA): TGTGCCAGCAGACTAGAACCCCAAGGGACCCAGTACTTC.

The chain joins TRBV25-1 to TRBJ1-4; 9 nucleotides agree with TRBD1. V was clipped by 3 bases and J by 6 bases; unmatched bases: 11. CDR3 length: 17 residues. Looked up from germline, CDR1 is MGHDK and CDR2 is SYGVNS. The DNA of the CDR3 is TGTGCCAGCAGTGAGACTCGTACAGGGGGCGTTCATGAAAAACTGTTTTTT. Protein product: CASSETRTGGVHEKLFF.

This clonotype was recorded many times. The CDR3 DNA reads as TGTGCCCCGACAGGGACTAATTCACCCCTCCACTTT. Translated: CAPTGTNSPLHF. The rearrangement links TRBV10-3 to TRBJ1-6; TRBD1 aligns across 7 bases. The CDR3 is 12 amino acids. With V trimmed by 11 bases and J by 6 bases, 4 bases remained unmatched. In germline, CDR1 is ENHRY, CDR2 SYGVKD.

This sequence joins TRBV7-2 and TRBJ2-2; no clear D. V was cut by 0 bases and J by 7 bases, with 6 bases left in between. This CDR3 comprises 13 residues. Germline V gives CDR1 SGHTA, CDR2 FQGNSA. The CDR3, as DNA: TGTGCCAGCAGCTTAGCTGGTTTCGGGGAGCTGTTTTTT. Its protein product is CASSLAGFGELFF. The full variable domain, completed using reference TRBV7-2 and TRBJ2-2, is GAGVSQSPSNKVTEKGKDVELRCDPISGHTALYWYRQSLGQGLEFLIYFQGNSAPDKSGLPSDRFSAERTGGSVSTLTIQRTQQEDSAVYLCASSLAGFGELFFGEGSRLTVL.

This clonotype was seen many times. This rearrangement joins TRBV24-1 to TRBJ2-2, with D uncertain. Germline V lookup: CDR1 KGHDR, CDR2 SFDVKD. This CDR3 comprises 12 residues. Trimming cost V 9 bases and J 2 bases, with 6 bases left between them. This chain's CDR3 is CATLDNTGELFF. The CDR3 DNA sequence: TGTGCCACCTTAGACAACACCGGGGAGCTGTTTTTT.

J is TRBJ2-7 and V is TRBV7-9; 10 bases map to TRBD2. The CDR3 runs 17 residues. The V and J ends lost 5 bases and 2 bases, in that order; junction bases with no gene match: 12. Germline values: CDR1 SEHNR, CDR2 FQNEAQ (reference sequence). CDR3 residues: CASSPLITSGATYEQYF. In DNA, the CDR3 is TGTGCCAGCAGCCCTCTTATCACTAGCGGGGCCACCTACGAGCAGTACTTC.

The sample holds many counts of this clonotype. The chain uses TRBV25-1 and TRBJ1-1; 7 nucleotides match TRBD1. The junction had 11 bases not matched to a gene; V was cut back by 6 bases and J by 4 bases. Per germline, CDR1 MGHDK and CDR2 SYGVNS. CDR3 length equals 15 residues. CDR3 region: CASRTDRDGFTEAFF. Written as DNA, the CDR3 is TGTGCCAGCAGGACCGACAGGGATGGTTTCACTGAAGCTTTCTTT.

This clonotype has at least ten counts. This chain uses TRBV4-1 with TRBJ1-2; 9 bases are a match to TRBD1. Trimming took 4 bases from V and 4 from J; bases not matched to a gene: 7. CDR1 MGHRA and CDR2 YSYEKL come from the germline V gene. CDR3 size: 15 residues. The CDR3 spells CASSPGTGRGYGYTF. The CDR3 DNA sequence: TGCGCCAGCAGCCCTGGGACAGGGAGGGGCTATGGCTACACCTTC.

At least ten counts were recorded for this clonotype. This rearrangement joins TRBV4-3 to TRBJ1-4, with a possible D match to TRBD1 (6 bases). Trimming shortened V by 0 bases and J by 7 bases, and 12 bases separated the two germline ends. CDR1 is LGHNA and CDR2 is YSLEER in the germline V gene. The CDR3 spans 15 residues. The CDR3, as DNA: TGCGCCAGCAGCCAAGATCTAGGCAGGGGTGAAAAACTGTTTTTT. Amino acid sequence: CASSQDLGRGEKLFF.

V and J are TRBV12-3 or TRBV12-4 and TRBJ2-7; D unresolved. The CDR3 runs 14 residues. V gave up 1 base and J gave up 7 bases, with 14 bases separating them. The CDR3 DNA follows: TGTGCCAGCAGTTTAGGCACCCTTCGTGAGGAGCAGTACTTC. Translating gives CASSLGTLREEQYF.

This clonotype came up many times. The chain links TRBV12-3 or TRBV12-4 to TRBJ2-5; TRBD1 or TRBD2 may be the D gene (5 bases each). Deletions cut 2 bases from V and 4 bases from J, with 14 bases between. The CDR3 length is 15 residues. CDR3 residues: CASSLHREGRETQYF. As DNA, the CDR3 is TGTGCCAGCAGTTTACATCGAGAGGGACGAGAGACCCAGTACTTC.

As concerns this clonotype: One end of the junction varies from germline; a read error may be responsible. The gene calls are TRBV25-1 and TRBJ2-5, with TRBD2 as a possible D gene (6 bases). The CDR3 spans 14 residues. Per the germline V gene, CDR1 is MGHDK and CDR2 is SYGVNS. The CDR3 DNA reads TGTACCAGCAGGCCCCGCCGGGAGAGGGAGACCCAGTACTTC. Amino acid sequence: CTSRPRRERETQYF. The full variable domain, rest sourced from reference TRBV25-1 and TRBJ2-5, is EADIYQTPRYLVIGTGKKITLECSQTMGHDKMYWYQQDPGMELHLIHYSYGVNSTEKGDLSSESTVSRIRTEHFPLTLESARPSHTSQYLCTSRPRRERETQYFGPGTRLLVL.

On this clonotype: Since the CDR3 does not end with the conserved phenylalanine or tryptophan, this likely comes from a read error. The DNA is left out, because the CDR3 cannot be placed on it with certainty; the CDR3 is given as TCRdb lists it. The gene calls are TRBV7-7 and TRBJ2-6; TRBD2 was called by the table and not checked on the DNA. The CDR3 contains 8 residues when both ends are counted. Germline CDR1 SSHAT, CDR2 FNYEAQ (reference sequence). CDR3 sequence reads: CASSRRTS.

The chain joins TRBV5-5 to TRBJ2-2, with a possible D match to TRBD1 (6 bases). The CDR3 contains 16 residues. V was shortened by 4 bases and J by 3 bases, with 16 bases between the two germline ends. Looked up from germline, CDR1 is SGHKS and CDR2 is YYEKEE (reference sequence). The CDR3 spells CASSGGGDKYTGELFF. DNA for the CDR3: TGTGCCAGCAGCGGGGGTGGGGACAAATACACCGGGGAGCTGTTTTTT.

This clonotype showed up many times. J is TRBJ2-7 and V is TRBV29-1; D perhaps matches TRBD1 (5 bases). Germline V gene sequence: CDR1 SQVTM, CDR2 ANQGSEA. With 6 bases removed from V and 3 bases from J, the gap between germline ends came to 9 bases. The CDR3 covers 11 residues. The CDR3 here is CSVSTDYEQYF. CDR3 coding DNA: TGCAGCGTCTCGACAGACTACGAGCAGTACTTC.

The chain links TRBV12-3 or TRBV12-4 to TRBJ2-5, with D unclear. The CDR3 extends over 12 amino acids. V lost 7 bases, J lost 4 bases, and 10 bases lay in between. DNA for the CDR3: TGTGCCAGCATTTCCCCCCTAGAGACCCAGTACTTC. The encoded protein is CASISPLETQYF.

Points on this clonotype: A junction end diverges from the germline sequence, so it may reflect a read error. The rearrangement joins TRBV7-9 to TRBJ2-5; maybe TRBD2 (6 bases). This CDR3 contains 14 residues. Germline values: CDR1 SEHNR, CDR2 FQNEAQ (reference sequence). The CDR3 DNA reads TGTGTCAGCAGCTTAGCGGCAGAGGGAGAGACCCAGTACTTC. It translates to CVSSLAAEGETQYF.